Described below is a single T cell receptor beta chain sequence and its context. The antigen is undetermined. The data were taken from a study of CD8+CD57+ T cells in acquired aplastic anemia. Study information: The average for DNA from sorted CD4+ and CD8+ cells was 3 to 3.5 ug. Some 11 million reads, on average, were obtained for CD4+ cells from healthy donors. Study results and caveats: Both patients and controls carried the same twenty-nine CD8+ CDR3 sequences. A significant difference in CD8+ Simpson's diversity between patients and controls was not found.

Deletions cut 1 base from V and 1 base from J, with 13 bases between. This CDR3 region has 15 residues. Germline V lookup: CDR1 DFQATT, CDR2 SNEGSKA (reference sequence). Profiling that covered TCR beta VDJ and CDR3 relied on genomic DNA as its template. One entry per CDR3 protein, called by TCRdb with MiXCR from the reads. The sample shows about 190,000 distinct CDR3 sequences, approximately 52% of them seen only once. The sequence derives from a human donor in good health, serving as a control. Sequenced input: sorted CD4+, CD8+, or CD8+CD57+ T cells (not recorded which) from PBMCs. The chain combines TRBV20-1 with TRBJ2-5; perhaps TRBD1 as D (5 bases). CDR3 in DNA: TGCAGTGCTAGAGTGAGTGGCAGGGCCCAAGAGACCCAGTACTTC. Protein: CSARVSGRAQETQYF.